The clone carrying this T cell receptor beta chain was observed a handful of times. The antigen is unknown. The data belong to a study of early T cells in non-severe SARS-CoV-2 infection. Study summary: Bulk RNA isolated from unsorted whole blood underwent sequencing; chains were not paired.

General study points: The study's VDJdb matching favored anti-spike CD8 responses and missed private and CD4 specificities.

There are 16 residues in the CDR3. J gave up 9 bases and V 5 bases, and 8 bases lay outside the gene matches. Germline V gene lookup returns CDR1 MNHEY and CDR2 SVGEGT. Researchers tagged individual cDNA molecules with unique molecular identifiers. TCRdb recomputed calls from the 5' RACE reads with MiXCR, one row per CDR3 protein. The repertoire holds 95,000 to 110,000 distinct CDR3 sequences, with around 10% as singletons. The sequencing input was whole blood. The TCR sequence derives from an adult who was a healthcare worker with PCR-confirmed SARS-CoV-2 infection or an uninfected control (not recorded which). The chain has TRBV6-2 or TRBV6-3 and TRBJ2-4, with TRBD2 identical over 15 bases. Here the CDR3 reads CASSTRTSGRVGIQYF. The CDR3 DNA reads as TGTGCCAGCAGTACACGGACTAGCGGGAGGGTGGGCATTCAGTACTTC.